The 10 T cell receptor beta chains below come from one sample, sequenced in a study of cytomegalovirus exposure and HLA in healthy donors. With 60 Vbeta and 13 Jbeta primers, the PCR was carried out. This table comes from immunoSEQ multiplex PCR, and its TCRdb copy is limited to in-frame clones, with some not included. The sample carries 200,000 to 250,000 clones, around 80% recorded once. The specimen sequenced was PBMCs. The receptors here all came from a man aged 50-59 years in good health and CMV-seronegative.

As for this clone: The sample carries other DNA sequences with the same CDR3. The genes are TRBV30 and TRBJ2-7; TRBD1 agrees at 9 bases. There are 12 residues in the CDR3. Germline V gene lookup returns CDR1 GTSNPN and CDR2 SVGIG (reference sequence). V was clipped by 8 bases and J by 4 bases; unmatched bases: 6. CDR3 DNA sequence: TGTGCCGGACAGGGGCGCTGGTACGAGCAGTACTTC. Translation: CAGQGRWYEQYF.

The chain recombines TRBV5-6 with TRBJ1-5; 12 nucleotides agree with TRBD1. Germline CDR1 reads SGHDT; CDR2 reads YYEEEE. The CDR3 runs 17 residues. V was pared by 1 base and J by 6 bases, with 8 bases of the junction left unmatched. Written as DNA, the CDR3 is TGTGCCAGCAGCTTGTGGGACAGGGGGCTTTTCGGTCAGCCCCAGCATTTT. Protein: CASSLWDRGLFGQPQHF.

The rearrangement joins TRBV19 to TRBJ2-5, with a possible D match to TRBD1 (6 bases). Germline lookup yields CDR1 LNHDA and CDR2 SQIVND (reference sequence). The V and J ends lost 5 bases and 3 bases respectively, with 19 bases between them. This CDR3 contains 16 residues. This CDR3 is CASSLADRRGKETQYF. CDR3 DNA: TGTGCCAGTAGTCTGGCGGACAGAAGGGGTAAAGAGACCCAGTACTTC.

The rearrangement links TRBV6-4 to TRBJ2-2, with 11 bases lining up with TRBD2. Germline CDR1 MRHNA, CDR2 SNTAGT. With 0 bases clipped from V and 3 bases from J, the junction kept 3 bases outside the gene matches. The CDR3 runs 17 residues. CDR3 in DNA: TGTGCCAGCAGTGACTCTCGACTAGCGGGGTACACCGGGGAGCTGTTTTTT. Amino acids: CASSDSRLAGYTGELFF.

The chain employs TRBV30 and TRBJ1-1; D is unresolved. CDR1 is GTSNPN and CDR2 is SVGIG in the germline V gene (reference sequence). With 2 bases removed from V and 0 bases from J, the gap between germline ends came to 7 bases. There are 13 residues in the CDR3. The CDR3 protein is CAWSSQLNTEAFF. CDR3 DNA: TGTGCCTGGAGTTCACAGCTGAACACTGAAGCTTTCTTT.

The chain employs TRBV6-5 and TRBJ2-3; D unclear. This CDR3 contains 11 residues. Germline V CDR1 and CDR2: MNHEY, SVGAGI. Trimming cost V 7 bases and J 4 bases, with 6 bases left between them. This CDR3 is CASKTADTQYF. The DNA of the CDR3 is TGTGCCAGCAAAACAGCAGATACGCAGTATTTT.

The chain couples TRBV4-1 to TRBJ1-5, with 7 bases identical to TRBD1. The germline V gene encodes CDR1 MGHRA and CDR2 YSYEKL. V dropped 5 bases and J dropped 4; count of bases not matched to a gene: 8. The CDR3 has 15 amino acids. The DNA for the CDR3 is TGCGCCAGCAGCTCTTCCGGGACAGAGAATCAGCCCCAGCATTTT. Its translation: CASSSSGTENQPQHF.

CDR3 sequence: CASQIEENTEAFF. DNA of the CDR3: TGTGCGTCCCAGATTGAGGAGAACACTGAAGCTTTCTTT. V usage is TRBV6-1 and J usage is TRBJ1-1; D is unresolved. There are 13 residues in the CDR3. Germline V gene sequence: CDR1 MNHNS, CDR2 SASEGT.

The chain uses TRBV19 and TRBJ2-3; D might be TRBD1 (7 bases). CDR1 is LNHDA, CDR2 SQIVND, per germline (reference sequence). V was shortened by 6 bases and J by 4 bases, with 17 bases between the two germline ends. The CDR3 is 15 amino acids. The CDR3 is CASRRGQTGADTQYF. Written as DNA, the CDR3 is TGTGCCAGTAGACGGGGACAGACGGGAGCAGATACGCAGTATTTT.

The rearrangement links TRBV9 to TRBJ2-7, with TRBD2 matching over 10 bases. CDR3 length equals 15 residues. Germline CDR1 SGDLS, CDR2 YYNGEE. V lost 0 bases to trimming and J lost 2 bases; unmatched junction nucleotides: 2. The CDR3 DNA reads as TGTGCCAGCAGCGTAGTAAGCGGGAGGGCCTACGAGCAGTACTTC. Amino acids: CASSVVSGRAYEQYF.